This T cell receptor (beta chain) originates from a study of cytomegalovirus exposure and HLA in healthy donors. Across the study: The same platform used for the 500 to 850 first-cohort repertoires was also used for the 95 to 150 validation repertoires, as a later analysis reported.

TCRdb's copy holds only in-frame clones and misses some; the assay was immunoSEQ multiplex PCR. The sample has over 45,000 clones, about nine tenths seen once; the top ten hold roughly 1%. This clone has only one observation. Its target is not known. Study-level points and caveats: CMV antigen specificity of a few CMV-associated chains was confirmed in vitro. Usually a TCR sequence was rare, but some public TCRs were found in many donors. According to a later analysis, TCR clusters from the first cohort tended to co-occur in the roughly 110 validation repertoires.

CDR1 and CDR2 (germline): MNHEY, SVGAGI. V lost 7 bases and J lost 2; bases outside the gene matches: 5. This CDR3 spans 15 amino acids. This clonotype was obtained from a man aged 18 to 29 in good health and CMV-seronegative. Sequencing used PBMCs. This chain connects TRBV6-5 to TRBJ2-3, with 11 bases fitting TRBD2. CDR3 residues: CASMLAGGFTDTQYF. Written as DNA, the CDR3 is TGTGCCAGCATGCTAGCGGGAGGATTCACAGATACGCAGTATTTT.